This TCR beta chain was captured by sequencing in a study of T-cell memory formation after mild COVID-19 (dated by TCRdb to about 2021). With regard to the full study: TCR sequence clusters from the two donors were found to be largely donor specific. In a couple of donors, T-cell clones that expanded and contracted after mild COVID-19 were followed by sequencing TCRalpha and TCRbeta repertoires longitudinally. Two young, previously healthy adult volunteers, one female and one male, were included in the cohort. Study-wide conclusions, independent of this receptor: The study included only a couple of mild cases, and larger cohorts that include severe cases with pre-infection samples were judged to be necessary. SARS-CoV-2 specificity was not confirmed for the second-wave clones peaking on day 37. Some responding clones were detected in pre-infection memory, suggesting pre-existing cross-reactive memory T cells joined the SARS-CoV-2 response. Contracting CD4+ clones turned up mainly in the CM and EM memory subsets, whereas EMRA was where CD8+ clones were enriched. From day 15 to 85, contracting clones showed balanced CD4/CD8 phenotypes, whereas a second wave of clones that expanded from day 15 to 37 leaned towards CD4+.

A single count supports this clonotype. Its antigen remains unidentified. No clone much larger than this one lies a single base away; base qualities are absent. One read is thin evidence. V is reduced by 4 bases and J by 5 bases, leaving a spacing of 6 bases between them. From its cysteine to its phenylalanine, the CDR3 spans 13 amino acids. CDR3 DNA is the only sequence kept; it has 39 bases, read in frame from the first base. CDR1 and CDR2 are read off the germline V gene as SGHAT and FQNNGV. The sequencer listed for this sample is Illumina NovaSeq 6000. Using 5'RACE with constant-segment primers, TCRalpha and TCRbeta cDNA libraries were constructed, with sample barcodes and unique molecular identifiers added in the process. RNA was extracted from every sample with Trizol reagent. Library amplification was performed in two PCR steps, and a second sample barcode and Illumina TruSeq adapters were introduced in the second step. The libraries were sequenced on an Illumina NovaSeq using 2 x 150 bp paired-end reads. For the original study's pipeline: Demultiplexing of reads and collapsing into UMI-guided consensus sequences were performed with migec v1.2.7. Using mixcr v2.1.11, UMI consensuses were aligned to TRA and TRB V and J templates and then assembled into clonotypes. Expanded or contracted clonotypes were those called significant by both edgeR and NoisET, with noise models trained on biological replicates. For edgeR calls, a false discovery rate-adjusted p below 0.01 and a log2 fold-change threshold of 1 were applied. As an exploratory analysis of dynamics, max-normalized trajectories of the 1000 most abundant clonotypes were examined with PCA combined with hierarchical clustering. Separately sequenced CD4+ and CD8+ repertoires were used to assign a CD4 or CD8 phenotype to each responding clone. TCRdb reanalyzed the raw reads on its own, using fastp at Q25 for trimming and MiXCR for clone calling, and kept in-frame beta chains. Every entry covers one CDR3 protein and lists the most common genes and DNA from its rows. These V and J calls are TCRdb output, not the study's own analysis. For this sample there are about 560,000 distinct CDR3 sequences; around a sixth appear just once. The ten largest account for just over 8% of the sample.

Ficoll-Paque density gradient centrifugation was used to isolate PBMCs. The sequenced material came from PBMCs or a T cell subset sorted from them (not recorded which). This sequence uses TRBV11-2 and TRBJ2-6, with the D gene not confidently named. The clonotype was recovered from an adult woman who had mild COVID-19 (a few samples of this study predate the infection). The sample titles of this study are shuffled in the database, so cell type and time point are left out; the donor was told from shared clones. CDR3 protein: CASSSGRANVLTF. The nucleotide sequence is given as TGTGCCAGCAGCTCCGGCAGGGCCAACGTCCTGACTTTC.